This T cell receptor beta chain was retrieved from a study of blood T cell repertoires in COVID-19. Study-wide background: The study drew acute and convalescent COVID-19 samples from the United States, Italy and Spain. T cells, B-cell-depleted T cells, or PBMCs supplied cDNA or gDNA.

In the study's own analysis: Amplification of reference gene primers provided the estimated nucleated cell counts. Profiling relied on immunoSEQ multiplex PCR, and the TCRdb table lists in-frame clones only, not all of them. That table supplies the V and J calls and clone size; D and trimming were determined from the DNA. The sample holds approximately 280,000 clones, roughly 80% seen once. Germline V lookup: CDR1 SNHLY, CDR2 FYNNEI. CDR3 size: 14 residues. V lost 6 bases and J 4 bases, leaving 13 bases between the germline ends. Material for sequencing was PBMCs or T cells enriched from blood (not recorded which). The clonotype originates from a man aged 40-55 years who had been exposed to COVID-19. V and J are TRBV2 and TRBJ1-5; D perhaps matches TRBD1 (5 bases). DNA of the CDR3: TGTGCCAGCAGCGAAAGACAGATTAATCAGCCCCAGCATTTT. This encodes CASSERQINQPQHF.